The sample holds many counts of the clone carrying this T cell receptor beta chain. What it recognizes is unknown. This sample was taken from a study of human T cells and chemical hapten exposure. Study at large: DPC (0.01%) was patch tested on the upper back and read at 6 days. Study-level points and caveats: With patch test score, the counts of PT1 expanded TCRs showed a positive correlation.

Per the germline V gene, CDR1 is SGHVS and CDR2 is FNYEAQ. This CDR3 comprises 16 residues. Trimming at V came to 1 base and at J to 0 bases, leaving 3 bases not matched to a gene. TCRdb re-called the RACE reads with MiXCR, one entry per CDR3 protein. The sample includes tens of thousands of distinct CDR3 sequences, 13% of them seen just once. Time point denoted: patch test 3, about 24 weeks after DPC sensitization. Treatment in this sample: therapeutic diphenylcyclopropenone sensitization with weekly scalp DPC. Those who donated were patients with alopecia, 18 to 70 years of age, and suitable for DPC. Whole blood, unfractionated, served as the material for total RNA extraction.

V and J are TRBV7-6 and TRBJ2-3, with 8 bases that match TRBD2. Here the sequenced sample was whole blood, taken in connection with sensitization to the hapten diphenylcyclopropenone (DPC). The sequence came from a woman aged 45 to 65 with alopecia areata. Some clones in this sample may be carry-over from other donors' samples. CDR3 protein: CASSLGASGSTDTQYF. The CDR3 DNA sequence: TGTGCCAGCAGCTTAGGGGCTAGCGGGAGCACAGATACGCAGTATTTT.